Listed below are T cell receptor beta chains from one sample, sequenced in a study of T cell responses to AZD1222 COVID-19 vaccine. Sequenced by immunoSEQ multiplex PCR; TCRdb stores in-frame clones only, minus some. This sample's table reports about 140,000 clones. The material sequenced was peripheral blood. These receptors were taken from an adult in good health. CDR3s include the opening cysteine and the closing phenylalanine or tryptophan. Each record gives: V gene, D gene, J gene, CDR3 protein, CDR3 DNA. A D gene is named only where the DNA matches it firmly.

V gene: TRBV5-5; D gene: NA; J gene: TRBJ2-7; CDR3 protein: CASSLGPQKSTYEQYF; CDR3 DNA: TGTGCCAGCAGCTTGGGCCCTCAGAAAAGTACCTACGAGCAGTACTTC
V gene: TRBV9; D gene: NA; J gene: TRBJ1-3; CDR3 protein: CASSVDPSGNTIYF; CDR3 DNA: TGTGCCAGCAGCGTAGACCCCAGTGGAAACACCATATATTTT
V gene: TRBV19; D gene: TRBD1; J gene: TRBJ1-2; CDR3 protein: CASSIDRDGYTF; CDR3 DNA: TGTGCCAGTAGTATCGACAGGGATGGCTACACCTTC
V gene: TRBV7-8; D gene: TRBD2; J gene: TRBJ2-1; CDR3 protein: CASSYRLAGDDEQFF; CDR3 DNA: TGTGCCAGCAGCTACCGACTAGCGGGGGACGATGAGCAGTTCTTC
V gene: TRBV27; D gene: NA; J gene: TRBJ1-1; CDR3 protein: CASSLSKGGVDTEAFF; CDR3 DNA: TGTGCCAGCAGTTTATCGAAGGGGGGGGTCGACACTGAAGCTTTCTTT
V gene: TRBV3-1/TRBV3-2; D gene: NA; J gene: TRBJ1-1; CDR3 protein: CASRRPGNTEAFF; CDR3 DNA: TGTGCCAGCAGGCGACCTGGGAACACTGAAGCTTTCTTT
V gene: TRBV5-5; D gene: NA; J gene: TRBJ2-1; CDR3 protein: CASSLTAGYSVVGSYNEQFF; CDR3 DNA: TGTGCCAGCAGCTTGACGGCAGGGTATTCGGTAGTGGGCTCCTACAATGAGCAGTTCTTC
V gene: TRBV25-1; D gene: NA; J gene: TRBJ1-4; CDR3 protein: CASSDTPTTWKNEKLFF; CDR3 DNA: TGTGCCAGCAGTGACACCCCCACGACATGGAAAAATGAAAAACTGTTTTTT
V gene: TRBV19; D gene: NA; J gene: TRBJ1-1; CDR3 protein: CASSEDSWFLTEAFF; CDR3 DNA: TGTGCCAGTAGCGAGGATTCGTGGTTTTTGACTGAAGCTTTCTTT
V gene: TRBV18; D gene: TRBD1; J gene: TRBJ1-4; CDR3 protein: CASSRDRGRTNEKLFF; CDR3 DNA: TGTGCCAGCTCACGGGACAGGGGGCGAACTAATGAAAAACTGTTTTTT
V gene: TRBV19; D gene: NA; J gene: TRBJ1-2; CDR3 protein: CASSMSPPGMAGYTF; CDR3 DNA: TGTGCCAGTAGTATGAGCCCGCCAGGGATGGCTGGCTACACCTTC
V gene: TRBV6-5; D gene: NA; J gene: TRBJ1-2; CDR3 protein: CASSYSPLNNYGYTF; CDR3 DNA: TGTGCCAGCAGTTACTCCCCTTTAAATAACTATGGCTACACCTTC
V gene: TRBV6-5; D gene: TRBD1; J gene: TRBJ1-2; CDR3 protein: CASRLQGDYGYTF; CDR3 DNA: TGTGCCAGCAGATTACAGGGGGACTATGGCTACACCTTC
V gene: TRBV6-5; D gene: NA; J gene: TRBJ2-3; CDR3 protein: CASPGPDTQYF; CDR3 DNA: TGTGCCAGCCCGGGCCCCGATACGCAGTATTTT
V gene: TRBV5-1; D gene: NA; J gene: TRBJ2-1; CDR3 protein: CASSLVVTDEQFF; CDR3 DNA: TGCGCCAGCAGCTTGGTAGTGACCGATGAGCAGTTCTTC
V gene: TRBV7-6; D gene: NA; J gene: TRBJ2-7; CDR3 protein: CASSARGYEQYF; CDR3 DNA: TGTGCCAGCAGCGCTCGGGGATACGAGCAGTACTTC
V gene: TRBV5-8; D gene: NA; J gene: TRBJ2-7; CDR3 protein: CASRDQVYEQYF; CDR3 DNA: TGTGCCAGCAGAGACCAGGTCTACGAGCAGTACTTC
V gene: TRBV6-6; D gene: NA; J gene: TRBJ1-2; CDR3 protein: CASSSRQDYGYTF; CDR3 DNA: TGTGCCAGCAGTTCTCGACAGGACTATGGCTACACCTTC
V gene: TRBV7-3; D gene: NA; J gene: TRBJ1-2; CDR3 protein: CASSLSAGSNYGYTF; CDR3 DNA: TGTGCCAGCAGCTTAAGCGCAGGGTCCAACTATGGCTACACCTTC
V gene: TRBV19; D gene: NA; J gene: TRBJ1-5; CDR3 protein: CASSMWAGHQPQHF; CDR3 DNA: TGTGCCAGTAGTATGTGGGCAGGGCATCAGCCCCAGCATTTT
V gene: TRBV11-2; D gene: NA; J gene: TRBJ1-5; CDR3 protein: CASSFGNSNQPQHF; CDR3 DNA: TGTGCCAGCAGCTTCGGGAATAGCAATCAGCCCCAGCATTTT
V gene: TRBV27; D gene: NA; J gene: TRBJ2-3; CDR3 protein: CASTQSPSTDTQYF; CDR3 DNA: TGTGCCAGCACCCAGAGTCCCAGCACAGATACGCAGTATTTT
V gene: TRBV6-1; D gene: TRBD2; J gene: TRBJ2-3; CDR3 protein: CASSEASGGPDTQYF; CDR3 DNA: TGTGCCAGCAGTGAAGCTAGCGGGGGGCCAGATACGCAGTATTTT
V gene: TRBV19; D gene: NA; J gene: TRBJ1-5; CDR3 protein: CASSGTGSQPQHF; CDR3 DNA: TGTGCCAGTTCCGGGACCGGCAGTCAGCCCCAGCATTTT
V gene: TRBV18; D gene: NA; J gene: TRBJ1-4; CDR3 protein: CASSPYTGKTNEKLFF; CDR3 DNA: TGTGCCAGCTCACCATACACAGGCAAAACTAATGAAAAACTGTTTTTT
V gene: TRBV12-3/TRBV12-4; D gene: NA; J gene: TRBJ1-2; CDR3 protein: CASSIGTYYGYTF; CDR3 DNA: TGTGCCAGCAGTATCGGGACATACTATGGCTACACCTTC
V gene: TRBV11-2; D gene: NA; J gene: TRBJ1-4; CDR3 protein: CASSLVLQGVGEKLFF; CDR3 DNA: TGTGCCAGCAGCTTAGTCCTACAGGGCGTGGGTGAAAAACTGTTTTTT
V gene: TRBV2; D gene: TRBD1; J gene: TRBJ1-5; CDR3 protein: CASSERGLTEQPQHF; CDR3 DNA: TGTGCCAGCAGTGAAAGGGGGCTGACCGAACAGCCCCAGCATTTT
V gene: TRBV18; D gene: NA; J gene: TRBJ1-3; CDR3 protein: CASSEGSAGNTIYF; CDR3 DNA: TGTGCCAGCTCGGAGGGCAGTGCTGGAAACACCATATATTTT
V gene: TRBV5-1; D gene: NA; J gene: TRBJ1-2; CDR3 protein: CASSSSRPYGYTF; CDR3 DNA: TGCGCCAGCAGCTCTTCACGCCCCTATGGCTACACCTTC
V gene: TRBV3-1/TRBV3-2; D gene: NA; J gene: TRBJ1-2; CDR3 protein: CASSLLPDSGLYGYTF; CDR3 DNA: TGTGCCAGCAGCCTCCTCCCGGACAGCGGACTCTATGGCTACACCTTC
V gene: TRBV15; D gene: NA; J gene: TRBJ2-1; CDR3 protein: CATSIGGLGNEQFF; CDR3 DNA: TGTGCCACCAGCATCGGCGGGCTTGGGAATGAGCAGTTCTTC
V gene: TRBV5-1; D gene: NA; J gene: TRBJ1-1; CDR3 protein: CASSIGKNTEAFF; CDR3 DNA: TGCGCCAGCAGCATCGGGAAGAACACTGAAGCTTTCTTT
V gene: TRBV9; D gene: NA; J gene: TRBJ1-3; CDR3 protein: CASSVGRARNSGNTIYF; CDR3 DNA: TGTGCCAGCAGCGTAGGGAGGGCCCGAAACTCTGGAAACACCATATATTTT
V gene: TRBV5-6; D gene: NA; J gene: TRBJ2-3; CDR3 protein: CASRNVRTDTQYF; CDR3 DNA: TGTGCCAGCAGAAATGTACGGACAGATACGCAGTATTTT
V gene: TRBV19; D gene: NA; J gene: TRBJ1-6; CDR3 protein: CASREIYNSPLHF; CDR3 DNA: TGTGCCAGCCGGGAGATATACAATTCACCCCTCCACTTT
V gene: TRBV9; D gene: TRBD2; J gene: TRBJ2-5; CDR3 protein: CASSLGLAGPSSQETQYF; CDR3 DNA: TGTGCCAGCAGCCTCGGACTAGCGGGACCCTCGTCCCAAGAGACCCAGTACTTC
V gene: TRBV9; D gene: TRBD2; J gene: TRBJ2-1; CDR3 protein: CASSVDASGGAGPYNEQFF; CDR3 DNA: TGTGCCAGCAGCGTAGACGCTAGCGGGGGGGCCGGGCCCTACAATGAGCAGTTCTTC
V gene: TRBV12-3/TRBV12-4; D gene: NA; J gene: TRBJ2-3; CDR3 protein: CASRLALDTQYF; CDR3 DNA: TGTGCCAGCAGACTTGCCCTAGATACGCAGTATTTT
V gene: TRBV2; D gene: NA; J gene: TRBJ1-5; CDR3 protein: CASSSRENQPQHF; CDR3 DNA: TGTGCCAGCAGTTCCAGGGAGAATCAGCCCCAGCATTTT
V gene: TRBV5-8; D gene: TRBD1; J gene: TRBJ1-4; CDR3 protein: CASSTYRGTNEKLFF; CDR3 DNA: TGTGCCAGCAGCACCTACAGGGGGACGAATGAAAAACTGTTTTTT
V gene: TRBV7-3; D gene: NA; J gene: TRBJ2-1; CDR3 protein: CASSPRVNPYNEQFF; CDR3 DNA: TGTGCCAGCAGCCCAAGGGTCAATCCCTACAATGAGCAGTTCTTC
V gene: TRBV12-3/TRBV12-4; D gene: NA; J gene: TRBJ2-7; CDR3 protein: CASGRRGLYEQYF; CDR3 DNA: TGTGCCAGCGGGCGTCGGGGCCTATACGAGCAGTACTTC
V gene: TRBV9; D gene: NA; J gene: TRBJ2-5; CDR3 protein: CASSVGGSGGTWIQETQYF; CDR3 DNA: TGTGCCAGCAGCGTAGGAGGGTCAGGAGGCACCTGGATTCAAGAGACCCAGTACTTC
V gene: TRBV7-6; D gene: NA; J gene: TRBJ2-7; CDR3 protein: CASSLAFGGHEQYF; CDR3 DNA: TGTGCCAGCAGCTTAGCGTTTGGGGGGCACGAGCAGTACTTC